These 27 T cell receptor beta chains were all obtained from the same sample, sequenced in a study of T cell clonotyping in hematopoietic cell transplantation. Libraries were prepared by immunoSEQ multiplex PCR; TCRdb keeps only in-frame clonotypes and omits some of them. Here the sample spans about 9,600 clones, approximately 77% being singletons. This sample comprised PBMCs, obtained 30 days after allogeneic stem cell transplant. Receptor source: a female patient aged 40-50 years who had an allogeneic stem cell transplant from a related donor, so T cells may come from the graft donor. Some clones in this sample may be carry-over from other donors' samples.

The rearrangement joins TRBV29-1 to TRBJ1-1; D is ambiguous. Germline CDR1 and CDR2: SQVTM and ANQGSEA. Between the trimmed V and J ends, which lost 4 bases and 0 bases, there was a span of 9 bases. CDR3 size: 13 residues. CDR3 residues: CSVVSPMNTEAFF. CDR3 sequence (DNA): TGCAGCGTTGTGTCCCCTATGAACACTGAAGCTTTCTTT.

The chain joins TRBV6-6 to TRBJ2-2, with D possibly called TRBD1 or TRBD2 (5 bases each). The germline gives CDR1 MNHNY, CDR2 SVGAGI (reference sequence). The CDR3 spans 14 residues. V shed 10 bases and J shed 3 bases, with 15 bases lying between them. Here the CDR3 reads CATMGPADTGELFF. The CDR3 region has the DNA TGTGCCACGATGGGACCAGCCGACACCGGGGAGCTGTTTTTT.

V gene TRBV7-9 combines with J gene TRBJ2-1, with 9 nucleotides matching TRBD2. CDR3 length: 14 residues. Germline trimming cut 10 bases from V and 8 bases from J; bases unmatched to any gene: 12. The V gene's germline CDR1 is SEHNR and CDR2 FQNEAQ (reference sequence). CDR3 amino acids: CATLVTSGVYEQFF. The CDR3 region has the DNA TGTGCCACCCTTGTGACTAGCGGAGTTTATGAGCAGTTCTTC.

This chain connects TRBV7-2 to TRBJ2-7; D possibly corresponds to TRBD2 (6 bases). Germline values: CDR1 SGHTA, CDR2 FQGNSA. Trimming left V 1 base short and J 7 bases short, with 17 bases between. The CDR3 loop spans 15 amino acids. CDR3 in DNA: TGTGCCAGCAGCTTAGAGGTTCAATCGGGGAGGGAGCAGTACTTC. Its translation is CASSLEVQSGREQYF.

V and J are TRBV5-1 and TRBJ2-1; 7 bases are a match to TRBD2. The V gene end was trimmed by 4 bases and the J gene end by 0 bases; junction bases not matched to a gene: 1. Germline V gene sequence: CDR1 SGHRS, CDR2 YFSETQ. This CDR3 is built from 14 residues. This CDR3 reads CASSPGGSYNEQFF. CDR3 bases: TGCGCCAGCAGCCCGGGGGGCTCCTACAATGAGCAGTTCTTC. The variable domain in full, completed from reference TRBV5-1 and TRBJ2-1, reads KAGVTQTPRYLIKTRGQQVTLSCSPISGHRSVSWYQQTPGQGLQFLFEYFSETQRNKGNFPGRFSGRQFSNSRSEMNVSTLELGDSALYLCASSPGGSYNEQFFGPGTRLTVL.

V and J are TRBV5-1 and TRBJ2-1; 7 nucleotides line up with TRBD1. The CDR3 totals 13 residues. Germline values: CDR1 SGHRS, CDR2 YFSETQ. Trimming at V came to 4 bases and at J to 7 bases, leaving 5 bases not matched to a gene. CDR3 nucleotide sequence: TGCGCCAGCAGCGGACAGGCCAAAAATGAGCAGTTCTTC. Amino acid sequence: CASSGQAKNEQFF.

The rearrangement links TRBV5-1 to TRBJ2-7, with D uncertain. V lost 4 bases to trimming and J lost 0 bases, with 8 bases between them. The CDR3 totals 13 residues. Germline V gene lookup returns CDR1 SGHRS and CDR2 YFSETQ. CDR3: CASSKGGSYEQYF. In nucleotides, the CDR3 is TGCGCCAGCAGCAAAGGCGGCTCCTACGAGCAGTACTTC.

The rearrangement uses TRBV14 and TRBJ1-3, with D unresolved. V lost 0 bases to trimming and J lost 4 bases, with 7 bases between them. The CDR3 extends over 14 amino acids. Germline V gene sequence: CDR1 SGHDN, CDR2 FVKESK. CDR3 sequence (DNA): TGTGCCAGCAGCCAAGATCTTTCCGGAAACACCATATATTTT. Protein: CASSQDLSGNTIYF.

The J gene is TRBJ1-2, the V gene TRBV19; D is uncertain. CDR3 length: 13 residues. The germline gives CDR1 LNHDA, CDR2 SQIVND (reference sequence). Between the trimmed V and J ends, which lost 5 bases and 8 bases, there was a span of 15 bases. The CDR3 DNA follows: TGTGCCAGTAGTGAGCGGATCACCGGGGGCTACACCTTC. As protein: CASSERITGGYTF.

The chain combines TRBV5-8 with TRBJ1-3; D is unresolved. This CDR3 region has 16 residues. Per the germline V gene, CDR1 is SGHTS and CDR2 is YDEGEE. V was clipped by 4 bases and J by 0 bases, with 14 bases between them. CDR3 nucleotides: TGTGCCAGCAGCCACGGGGAGGGATACTCTGGAAACACCATATATTTT. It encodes CASSHGEGYSGNTIYF.

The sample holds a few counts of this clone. The CDR3 reads CASSGGTIGTGELFF. The CDR3 bases are TGTGCCAGCAGTGGCGGCACTATTGGCACCGGGGAGCTGTTTTTT. The V call is TRBV2, the J call TRBJ2-2; D ambiguous. The CDR3 has 15 residues. Trimming stripped 4 bases from V and 4 bases from J, with 13 bases between. In germline, CDR1 is SNHLY, CDR2 FYNNEI.

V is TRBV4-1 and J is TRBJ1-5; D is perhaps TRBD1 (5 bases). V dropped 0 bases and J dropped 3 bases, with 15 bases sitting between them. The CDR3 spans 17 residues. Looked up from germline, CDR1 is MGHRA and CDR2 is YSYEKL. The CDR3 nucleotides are TGCGCCAGCAGCCAAGAGGGGCCAAGCTCAACCAATCAGCCCCAGCATTTT. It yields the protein CASSQEGPSSTNQPQHF.

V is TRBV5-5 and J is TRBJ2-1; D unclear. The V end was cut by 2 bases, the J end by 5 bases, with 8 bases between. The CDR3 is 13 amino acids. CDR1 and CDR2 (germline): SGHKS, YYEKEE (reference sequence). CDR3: CASSLGIHNEQFF. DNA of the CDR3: TGTGCCAGCAGCTTAGGCATTCACAATGAGCAGTTCTTC.

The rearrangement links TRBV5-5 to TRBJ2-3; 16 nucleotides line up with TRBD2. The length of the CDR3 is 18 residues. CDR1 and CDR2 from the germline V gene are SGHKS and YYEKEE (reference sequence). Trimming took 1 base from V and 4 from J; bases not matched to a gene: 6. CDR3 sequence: CASSLPGLAGGRADTQYF. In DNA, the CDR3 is TGTGCCAGCAGCTTGCCGGGACTAGCGGGAGGGCGTGCAGATACGCAGTATTTT.

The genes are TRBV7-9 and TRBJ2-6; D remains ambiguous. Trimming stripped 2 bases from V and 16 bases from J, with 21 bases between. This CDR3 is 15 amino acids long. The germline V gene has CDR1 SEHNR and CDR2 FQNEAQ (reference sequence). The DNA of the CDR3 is TGTGCCAGCAGCTTACCGCTAAAGTCGGGCCAACGTCTGACTTTC. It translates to CASSLPLKSGQRLTF.

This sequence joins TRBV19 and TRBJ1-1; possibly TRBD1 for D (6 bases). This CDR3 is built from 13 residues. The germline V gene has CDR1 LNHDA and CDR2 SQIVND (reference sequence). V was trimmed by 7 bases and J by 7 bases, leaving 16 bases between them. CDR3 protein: CASTIQGNGEAFF. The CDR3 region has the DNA TGTGCCAGTACCATACAGGGTAATGGTGAAGCTTTCTTT. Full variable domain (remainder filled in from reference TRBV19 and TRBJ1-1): DGGITQSPKYLFRKEGQNVTLSCEQNLNHDAMYWYRQDPGQGLRLIYYSQIVNDFQKGDIAEGYSVSREKKESFPLTVTSAQKNPTAFYLCASTIQGNGEAFFGQGTRLTVV.

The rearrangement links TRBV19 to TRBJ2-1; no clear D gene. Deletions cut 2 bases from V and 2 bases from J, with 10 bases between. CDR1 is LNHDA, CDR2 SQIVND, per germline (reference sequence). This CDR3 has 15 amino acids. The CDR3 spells CASSIPKIPYNEQFF. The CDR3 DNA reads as TGTGCCAGTAGTATACCTAAGATTCCCTACAATGAGCAGTTCTTC.

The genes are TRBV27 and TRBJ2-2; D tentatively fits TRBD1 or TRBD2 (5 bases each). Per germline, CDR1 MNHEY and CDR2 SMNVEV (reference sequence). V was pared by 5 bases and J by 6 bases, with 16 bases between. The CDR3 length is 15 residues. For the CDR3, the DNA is TGTGCCAGCAGTCCCTCGGGAAGAGGGGCCGGGGAGCTGTTTTTT. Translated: CASSPSGRGAGELFF.

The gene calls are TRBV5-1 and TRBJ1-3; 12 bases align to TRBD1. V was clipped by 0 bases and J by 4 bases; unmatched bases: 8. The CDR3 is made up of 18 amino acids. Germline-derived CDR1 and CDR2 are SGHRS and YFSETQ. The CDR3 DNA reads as TGCGCCAGCAGCTTGGATCCGGGACAGGGGGCGCGAGGAAACACCATATATTTT. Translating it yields CASSLDPGQGARGNTIYF.

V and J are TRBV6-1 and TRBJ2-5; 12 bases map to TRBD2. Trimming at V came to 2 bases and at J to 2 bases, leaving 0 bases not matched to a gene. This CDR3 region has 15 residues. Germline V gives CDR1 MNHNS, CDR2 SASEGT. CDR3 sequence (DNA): TGTGCCAGCAGTGAACTAGCGGGAGGGCAAGAGACCCAGTACTTC. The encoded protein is CASSELAGGQETQYF.

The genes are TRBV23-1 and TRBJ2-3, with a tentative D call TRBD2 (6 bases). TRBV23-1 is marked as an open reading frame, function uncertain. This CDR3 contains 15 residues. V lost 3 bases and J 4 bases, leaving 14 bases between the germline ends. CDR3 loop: CASSQYGGCSDTQYF. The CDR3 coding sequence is TGCGCCAGCAGTCAGTACGGAGGGTGTTCAGATACGCAGTATTTT.

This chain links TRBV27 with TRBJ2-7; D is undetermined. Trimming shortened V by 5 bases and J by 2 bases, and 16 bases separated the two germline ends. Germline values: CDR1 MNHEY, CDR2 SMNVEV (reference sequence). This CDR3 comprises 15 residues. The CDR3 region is CASSPTLGAPYEQYF. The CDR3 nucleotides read TGTGCCAGCAGTCCTACCCTAGGTGCACCCTACGAGCAGTACTTC.

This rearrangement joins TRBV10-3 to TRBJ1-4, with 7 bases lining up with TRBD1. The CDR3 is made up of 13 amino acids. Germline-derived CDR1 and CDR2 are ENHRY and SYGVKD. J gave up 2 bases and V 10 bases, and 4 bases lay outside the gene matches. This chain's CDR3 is CATLGQTNEKLFF. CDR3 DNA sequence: TGTGCCACGCTGGGACAGACTAATGAAAAACTGTTTTTT.

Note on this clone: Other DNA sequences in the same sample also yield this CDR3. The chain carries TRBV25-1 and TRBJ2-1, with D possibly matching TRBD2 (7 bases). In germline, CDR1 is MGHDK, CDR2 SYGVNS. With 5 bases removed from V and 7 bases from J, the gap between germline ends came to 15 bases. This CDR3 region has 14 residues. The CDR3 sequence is CASSPLGGHNEQFF. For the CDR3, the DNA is TGTGCCAGCAGTCCGTTGGGGGGGCATAATGAGCAGTTCTTC.

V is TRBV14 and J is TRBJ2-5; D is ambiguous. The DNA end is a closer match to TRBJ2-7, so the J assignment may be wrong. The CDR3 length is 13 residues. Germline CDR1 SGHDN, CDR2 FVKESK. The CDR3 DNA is TGTGCCAGCAGCCAGCGGCCTACTTACGAGCAGTACTTC. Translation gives CASSQRPTYEQYF.

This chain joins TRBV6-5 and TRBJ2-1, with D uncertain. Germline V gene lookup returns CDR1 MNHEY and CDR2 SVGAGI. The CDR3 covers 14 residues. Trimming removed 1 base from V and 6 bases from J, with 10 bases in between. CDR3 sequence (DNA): TGTGCCAGCAGTTACTTCGCTGGGGTCAATGAGCAGTTCTTC. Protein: CASSYFAGVNEQFF.

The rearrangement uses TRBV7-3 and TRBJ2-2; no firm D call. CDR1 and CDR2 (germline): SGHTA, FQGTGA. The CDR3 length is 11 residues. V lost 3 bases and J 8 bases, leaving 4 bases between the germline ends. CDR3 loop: CASSLSGELFF. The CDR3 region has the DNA TGTGCCAGCAGCTTGAGTGGGGAGCTGTTTTTT.